Sequencing of this T cell receptor beta chain was carried out in a study of immune cell composition in non-small cell lung cancer. Study-wide context: Tumours were mainly lung adenocarcinoma or squamous cell carcinoma. General observations from the study: No significant correlation existed between pack-years smoked and tumour clonality.

Details on this clone: Its target is unknown.

The protocol was immunoSEQ multiplex PCR, while the TCRdb copy is restricted to in-frame clones and leaves out a portion. The data contain 2,500 to 3,500 clones, about three quarters of them seen just once; the ten biggest clones take up 15% to 20%. The normal lung sample lay at least 3 cm, and maximally far, from the tumour. Germline CDR1 is SEHNR and CDR2 is FQNEAQ (reference sequence). CDR3 length: 16 residues. The trim removed 7 bases at V and 0 bases at J, leaving 5 bases unmatched. The material sequenced was non-adjacent lung tissue. The gene calls are TRBV7-9 and TRBJ2-2, with TRBD2 identical over 10 bases. This receptor was taken from a human donor with non-small cell lung cancer. Written as DNA, the CDR3 is TGTGCCAGCACCTATAGCGGGGGGACGAACACCGGGGAGCTGTTTTTT. Translation gives CASTYSGGTNTGELFF.